The following is a T cell receptor (beta chain) sequence with its context. Its antigen remains undetermined. No clone much larger than this one lies a single base away; base qualities are absent. This specimen comes from a study of shared clonotypes between healthy human individuals (dated by TCRdb to 2020 to 2022). With regard to the full study: A couple of women and a few men aged 18 to 49 years were included in the cohort. For each donor, CD4 naive and CD4 memory were each run on three plates, CD8 naive on two plates, and CD8 memory on one plate. Blood TCR repertoires of about 5 healthy adults were deeply sequenced to estimate repertoire size and the extent of clonotype sharing between individuals. Different laboratories and diverse techniques were used to prepare libraries and sequence TCR repertoires, to increase sequencing depth and limit assay-specific biases. Between about 0.8 and 9 billion PBMCs per donor were obtained by leukapheresis. Findings and caveats that apply to the study as a whole: Based on pairwise subsampling, the degree of clonotype sharing among donors was expected to be affected by sequencing depth. Because the study included a small number of donors, the genetic and exposure-history diversity represented was limited. Clonotypes shared by all four sorted-subset donors showed higher generation probabilities than non-shared clonotypes. Sampling was limited to blood, and TCR repertoires in tissue likely differ from TCR repertoires in blood. Even with the large sequencing depth, rarefaction of the sorted-subset datasets indicated that sequencing was incomplete. Across several donors, about 5.2% of naive CD4, approximately 3.6% of naive CD8, about 2.3% of memory CD4, and approximately 0.4% of memory CD8 clonotypes were shared. Estimated clonotype richness was generally larger for naive than for memory subsets.

The CDR3 measures 14 amino acids from cysteine to phenylalanine. Only CDR3 DNA is held: 42 bases, read in frame from base 1. Via the germline V gene, CDR1 is MGHRA and CDR2 YSYEKL. V drops 2 bases and J drops 7 bases, leaving 11 bases in between. The donors were healthy, HIV-negative adults who had no recently reported acute infections or vaccinations. All donors were Caucasian adults living in Nashville, Tennessee, USA. CD4+ T cells were enriched by magnetic negative selection, after which naive cells were positively selected on CD45RA and the negative fraction was taken as the memory subset. Blood was collected by leukapheresis, and PBMCs were isolated by Ficoll-Histopaque density gradient centrifugation and then cryopreserved in liquid nitrogen vapor phase. Purity and quantity of every magnetically sorted T cell population were checked by analytical flow cytometry. Each sorted fraction had its genomic DNA isolated and then quantified by UV absorbance on a Nanodrop 2000c.

TCR CDR3 regions were amplified from genomic DNA by multiplex PCR using the deep immunoSEQ assay. For each cell subset, the extracted genomic DNA was distributed evenly across all wells of several immunoSEQ 96-well plates, and each plate served as one replicate. Each replicate PCR for sorted subsets received around 200 ng genomic DNA, equal to roughly 33,000 T cell genomes. Purified libraries were quantified with a Qubit 3.0 fluorometer, sized on a Bioanalyzer 2100, and re-quantified with the KAPA Library Quantification kit. Every immunoSEQ 96-well plate was sequenced on a dedicated single-read 150-cycle Illumina NextSeq 550 flow cell. The authors' analysis ran thus. Because only junctional sequences without quality scores were contained in the immunoSEQ output, filtering matching that applied to full-length reads could not be performed. Sequences were annotated with PyIR, a Python wrapper for IgBLAST v1.9, and V/J genes and CDR3 were assigned using IMGT germline references. Reads were removed for weak V/J assignments (E-value above 1e-6), missing CDR3, stop codons, out-of-frame junctions, or ambiguous translated residues. V3J clonotypes were defined as sequences sharing the same inferred V gene, J gene, and CDR3 amino acid sequence. The percentage overlap between two repertoires was calculated by dividing the number of shared unique clonotypes by the size of the smaller repertoire. RTK rarefaction, the Chao1 estimator, and Recon v2.1 estimates of unobserved clonotypes were used to assess repertoire richness. OLGA was used to compute generation probabilities for all TCRbeta clonotypes that the gDNA method yielded from four donors. TCRdb mirrors the immuneACCESS table, restricted to in-frame sequences. Some clones are absent from its copies; in checked studies, under half trace to an unresolved V gene, and the reason for the others is unknown. V and J calls and clone size are as listed in that table; D and trimming were resolved from the DNA. A total of a few million clones appear in this sample, 90% to 95% of them only once. Of the sample, 0.3% to 0.4% is held by the ten largest clones.

The specimen sequenced was naive CD4+ T cells from PBMCs. The sample's cell subset or site, from its label and the paper: CD45RA+ positively selected. This TCR derives from a man aged 18 to 29 in good health. Some clones in this sample may be carry-over from other donors' samples. Recombination linked TRBV4-1 to TRBJ1-4; the D region possibly corresponds to TRBD1 (5 bases align). The nucleotide sequence is TGCGCCAGCAGCCAAAAGGGGAGGGGTGAAAAACTGTTTTTT. Its protein reads: CASSQKGRGEKLFF.